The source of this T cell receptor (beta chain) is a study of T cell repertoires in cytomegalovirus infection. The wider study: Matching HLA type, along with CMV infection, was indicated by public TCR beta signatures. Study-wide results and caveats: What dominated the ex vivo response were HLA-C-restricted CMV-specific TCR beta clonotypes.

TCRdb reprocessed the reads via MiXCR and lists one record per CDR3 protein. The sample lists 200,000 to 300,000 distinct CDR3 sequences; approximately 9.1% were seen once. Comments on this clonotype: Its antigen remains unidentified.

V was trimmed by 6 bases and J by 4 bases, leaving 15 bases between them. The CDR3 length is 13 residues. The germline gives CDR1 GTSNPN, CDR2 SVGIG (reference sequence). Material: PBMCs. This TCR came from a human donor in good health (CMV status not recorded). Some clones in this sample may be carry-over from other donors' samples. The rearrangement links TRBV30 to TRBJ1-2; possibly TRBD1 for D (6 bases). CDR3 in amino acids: CACPLQGSYGYTF. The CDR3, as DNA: TGTGCCTGCCCTCTACAGGGCAGCTATGGCTACACCTTC.